This is a list of T cell receptor beta chains from one sample in a study of blood T cell repertoires in COVID-19. Profiling relied on immunoSEQ multiplex PCR, and the TCRdb table lists in-frame clones only, not all of them. The sample has hundreds of thousands of clones, about 88% seen once. Input material: PBMCs or T cells enriched from blood (not recorded which). Receptors were obtained from a woman aged 18-29 years who had been exposed to COVID-19. Each CDR3 is given with its conserved first and last residue. Each record gives: D gene, J gene, clone size, V gene, CDR3 DNA, CDR3 protein. D genes are given only for firm matches. Where a row states a size, it is once, few, many or the class of an expanded clone; other rows omit it.

NA	TRBJ1-4	NA	TRBV6-5	TGTGCCAGCAGTTACTCAGGTCTGAGGGTAGGAGAAAAACTGTTTTTT	CASSYSGLRVGEKLFF
TRBD1	TRBJ1-2	NA	TRBV5-4	TGTGCCAGCAGCGAACAACAGGGGGCGGATGGCTACACCTTC	CASSEQQGADGYTF
NA	TRBJ2-2	NA	TRBV16	TGTGCCAGCGAACCAGGGGGGACCGGGGAGCTGTTTTTT	CASEPGGTGELFF
TRBD2	TRBJ2-1	NA	TRBV2	TGTGCCAGCATGTGGGCCCGGAGACTAGCGTCCTCCTACAATGAGCAGTTCTTC	CASMWARRLASSYNEQFF
NA	TRBJ1-2	NA	TRBV27	TGTGCCAGCAGTTTATCGCCAGGGGCGGAGGTGGGCTACACCTTC	CASSLSPGAEVGYTF
NA	TRBJ2-7	once	TRBV6-5	TGTGCCAGCTCCGGGACGGAGGGACTTCTCTACGAGCAGTACTTC	CASSGTEGLLYEQYF
NA	TRBJ1-3	NA	TRBV10-1	TGCGCCAGGGGAGGCACCATATATTTT	CARGGTIYF
NA	TRBJ1-1	NA	TRBV15	TGTGCCACCAGCAGAGGAGATGACATATTGGGTGAAGCTTTCTTT	CATSRGDDILGEAFF
TRBD1	TRBJ1-4	NA	TRBV27	TGTGCCAGCAGTTTAACATCCCGGGACAGTGCAACTAATGAAAAACTGTTTTTT	CASSLTSRDSATNEKLFF
NA	TRBJ2-1	NA	TRBV24-1	TGTGCCACCAGTGATTCGAGGGGGTCACTAGGTTACTACAATGAGCAGTTCTTC	CATSDSRGSLGYYNEQFF
TRBD1	TRBJ2-5	NA	TRBV6-5	TGTGCCAGCAGTTCCCGGACAGGGGGTGAGACCCAGTACTTC	CASSSRTGGETQYF
NA	TRBJ1-2	NA	TRBV27	TGTGCCAGCACGACAGGATCAAACTATGGCTACACCTTC	CASTTGSNYGYTF
TRBD1	TRBJ2-7	NA	TRBV3-1/TRBV3-2	TGTGCCAGCAGCCAAGCGGACAGGCGCCCCTACGAGCAGTACTTC	CASSQADRRPYEQYF
NA	TRBJ1-5	NA	TRBV28	TGTGCCAGCTATCCGGGGAACAATCAGCCCCAGCATTTT	CASYPGNNQPQHF
NA	TRBJ1-5	NA	TRBV2	TGTGCCAGCAGTGAGGACAGAAATCAGCCCCAGCATTTT	CASSEDRNQPQHF
TRBD1	TRBJ2-3	NA	TRBV10-3	TGTGCCATCAGTGACTCGACAGGGTCCACAGATACGCAGTATTTT	CAISDSTGSTDTQYF
NA	TRBJ2-7	NA	TRBV28	TGTGCCAGCAGTTTTGGTCGGTACGAGCAGTACTTC	CASSFGRYEQYF
NA	TRBJ2-7	NA	TRBV7-8	TGTGCCAGCAGCAATAGGACAGCACGACCCTACGAGCAGTACTTC	CASSNRTARPYEQYF
NA	TRBJ2-7	NA	TRBV7-2	TGTGCCAGCAGCCCCCGGGTGGAGAGCTCCTACGAGCAGTACTTC	CASSPRVESSYEQYF
TRBD2	TRBJ2-1	NA	TRBV11-2	TGTGCCAGCAGCTCGTCCGCTGGTAGCGGGGACGGGCCTATTGGGGTCTTC	CASSSSAGSGDGPIGVF
TRBD1	TRBJ2-1	NA	TRBV11-3	TGTGCCAGCAGCTTAGATAGGGGACAGGGTTCATACAATGAGCAGTTCTTC	CASSLDRGQGSYNEQFF
TRBD1	TRBJ2-7	NA	TRBV24-1	TGTGCCACCTCGGGACAGGTTTCTTCCGAGCAGTACTTC	CATSGQVSSEQYF
TRBD1	TRBJ1-6	NA	TRBV28	TGTGCCAGCAGATCCACAGGGGGTAATTCACCCCTCCACTTT	CASRSTGGNSPLHF